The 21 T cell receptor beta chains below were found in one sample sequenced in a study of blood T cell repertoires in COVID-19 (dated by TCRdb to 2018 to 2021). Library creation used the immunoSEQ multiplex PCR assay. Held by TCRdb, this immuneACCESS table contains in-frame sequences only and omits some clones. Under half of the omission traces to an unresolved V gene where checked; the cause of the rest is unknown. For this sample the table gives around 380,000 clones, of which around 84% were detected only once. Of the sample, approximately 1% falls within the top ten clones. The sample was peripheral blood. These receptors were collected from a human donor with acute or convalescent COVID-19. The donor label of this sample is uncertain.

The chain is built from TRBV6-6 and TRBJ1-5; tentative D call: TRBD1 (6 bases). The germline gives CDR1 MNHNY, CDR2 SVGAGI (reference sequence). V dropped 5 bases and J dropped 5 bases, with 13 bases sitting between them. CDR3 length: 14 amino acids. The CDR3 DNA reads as TGTGCCAGCAGTCACTACAGGGTGGATCAGCCCCAGCATTTT. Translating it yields CASSHYRVDQPQHF.

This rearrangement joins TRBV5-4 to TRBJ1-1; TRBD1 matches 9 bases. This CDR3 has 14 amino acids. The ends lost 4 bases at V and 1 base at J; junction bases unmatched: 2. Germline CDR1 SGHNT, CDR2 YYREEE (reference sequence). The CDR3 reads CASSPGQGNTEAFF. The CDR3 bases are TGTGCCAGCAGCCCGGGACAGGGGAACACTGAAGCTTTCTTT.

DNA for the CDR3: TGTGCCAGTAGCCCGGGACAGTTTTATAATTCACCCCTCCACTTT. This codes for CASSPGQFYNSPLHF. J is TRBJ1-6 and V is TRBV19, with 7 nucleotides matching TRBD1. The junction had 6 bases not matched to a gene; V was cut back by 6 bases and J by 4 bases. From germline, CDR1 is LNHDA and CDR2 SQIVND (reference sequence). This CDR3 has 15 residues.

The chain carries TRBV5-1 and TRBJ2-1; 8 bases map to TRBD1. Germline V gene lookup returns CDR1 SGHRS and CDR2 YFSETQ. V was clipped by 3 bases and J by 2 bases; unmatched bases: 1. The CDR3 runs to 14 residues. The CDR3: CASSWGQAYNEQFF. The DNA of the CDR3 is TGCGCCAGCAGCTGGGGACAGGCCTACAATGAGCAGTTCTTC.

Here the CDR3 DNA reads TGTGCCAGTAGGCCGGGAGGGCTAGCGGGCCCCAATGAGCAGTTCTTC. Amino acid sequence: CASRPGGLAGPNEQFF. This sequence joins TRBV19 and TRBJ2-1, with TRBD2 matching over 8 bases. The CDR3 has 16 residues. Germline loops: CDR1 LNHDA, CDR2 SQIVND (reference sequence). J gave up 6 bases and V 6 bases, and 13 bases lay outside the gene matches. Full variable domain (outside the CDR3, taken from reference TRBV19 and TRBJ2-1): DGGITQSPKYLFRKEGQNVTLSCEQNLNHDAMYWYRQDPGQGLRLIYYSQIVNDFQKGDIAEGYSVSREKKESFPLTVTSAQKNPTAFYLCASRPGGLAGPNEQFFGPGTRLTVL.

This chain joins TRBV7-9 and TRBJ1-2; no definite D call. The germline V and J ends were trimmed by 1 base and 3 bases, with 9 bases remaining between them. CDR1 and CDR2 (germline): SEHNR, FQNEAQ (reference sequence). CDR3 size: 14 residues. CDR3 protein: CASSLEAGYYGYTF. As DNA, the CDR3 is TGTGCCAGCAGCTTAGAAGCCGGTTACTATGGCTACACCTTC.

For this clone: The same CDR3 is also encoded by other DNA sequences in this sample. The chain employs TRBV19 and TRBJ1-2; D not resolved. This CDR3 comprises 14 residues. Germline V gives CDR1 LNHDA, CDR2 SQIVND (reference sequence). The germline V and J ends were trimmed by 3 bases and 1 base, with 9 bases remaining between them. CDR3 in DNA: TGTGCCAGTAGTATCTCCACGGGTAACTATGGCTACACCTTC. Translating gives CASSISTGNYGYTF.

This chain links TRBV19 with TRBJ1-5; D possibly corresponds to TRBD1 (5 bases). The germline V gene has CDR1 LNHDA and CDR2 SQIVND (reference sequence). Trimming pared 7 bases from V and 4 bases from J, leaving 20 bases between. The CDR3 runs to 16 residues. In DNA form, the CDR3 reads TGTGCCAGTAAGCGGGAGCAGGGTCCTAGGAATCAGCCCCAGCATTTT. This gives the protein CASKREQGPRNQPQHF.

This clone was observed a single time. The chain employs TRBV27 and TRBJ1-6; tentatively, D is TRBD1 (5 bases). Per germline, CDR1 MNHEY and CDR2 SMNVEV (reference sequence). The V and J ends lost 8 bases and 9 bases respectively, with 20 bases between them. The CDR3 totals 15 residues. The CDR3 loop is CASPFRTRTFSPLHF. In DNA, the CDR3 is TGTGCCAGCCCATTCCGGACAAGAACATTTTCACCCCTCCACTTT.

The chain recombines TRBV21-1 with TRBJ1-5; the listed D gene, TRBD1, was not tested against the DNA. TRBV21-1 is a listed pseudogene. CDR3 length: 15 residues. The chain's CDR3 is CASSKGDRGGQPQHF. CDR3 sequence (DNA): TGTGCCAGCAGCAAAGGGGACAGGGGAGGCCAGCCCCAGCATTTT.

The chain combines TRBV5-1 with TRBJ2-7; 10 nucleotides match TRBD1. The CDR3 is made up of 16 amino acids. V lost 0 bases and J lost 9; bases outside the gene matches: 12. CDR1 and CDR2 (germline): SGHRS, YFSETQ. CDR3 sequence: CASSLEIYRDRGRQYF. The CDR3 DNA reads TGCGCCAGCAGCTTGGAAATATACCGGGACAGGGGTAGGCAGTACTTC.

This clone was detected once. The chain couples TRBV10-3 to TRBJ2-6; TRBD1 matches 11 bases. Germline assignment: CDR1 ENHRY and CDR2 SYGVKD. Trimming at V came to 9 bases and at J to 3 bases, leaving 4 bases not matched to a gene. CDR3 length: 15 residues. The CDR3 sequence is CAIGQGASGANVLTF. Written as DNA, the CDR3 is TGTGCCATTGGACAGGGGGCAAGTGGGGCCAACGTCCTGACTTTC.

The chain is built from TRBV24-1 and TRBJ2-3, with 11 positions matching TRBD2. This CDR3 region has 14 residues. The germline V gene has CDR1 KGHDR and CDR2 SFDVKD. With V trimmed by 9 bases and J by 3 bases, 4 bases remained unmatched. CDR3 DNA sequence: TGTGCCACCGGACTAGCGGGTTCGACAGATACGCAGTATTTT. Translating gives CATGLAGSTDTQYF.

CDR3 loop: CASSYSSGGGQPQHF. CDR3 sequence (DNA): TGTGCCAGCAGTTACTCATCAGGGGGCGGTCAGCCCCAGCATTTT. The V gene is TRBV6-2 or TRBV6-3, the J gene TRBJ1-5; TRBD1 agrees at 8 bases. This CDR3 is built from 15 residues. J gave up 6 bases and V 0 bases, and 4 bases lay outside the gene matches. Germline V gene lookup returns CDR1 MNHEY and CDR2 SVGEGT.

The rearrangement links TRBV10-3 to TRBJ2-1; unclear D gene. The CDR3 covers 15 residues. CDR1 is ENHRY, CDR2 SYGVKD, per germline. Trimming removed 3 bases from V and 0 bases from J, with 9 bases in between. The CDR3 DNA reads TGTGCCATCAGTGAAGCGCGGCTCTCCTACAATGAGCAGTTCTTC. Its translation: CAISEARLSYNEQFF.

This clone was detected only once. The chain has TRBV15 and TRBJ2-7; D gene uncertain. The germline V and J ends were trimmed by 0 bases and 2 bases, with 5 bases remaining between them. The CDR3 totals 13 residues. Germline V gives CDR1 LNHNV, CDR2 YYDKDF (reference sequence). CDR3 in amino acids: CATSRDATYEQYF. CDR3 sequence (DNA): TGTGCCACCAGCAGAGATGCGACCTACGAGCAGTACTTC.

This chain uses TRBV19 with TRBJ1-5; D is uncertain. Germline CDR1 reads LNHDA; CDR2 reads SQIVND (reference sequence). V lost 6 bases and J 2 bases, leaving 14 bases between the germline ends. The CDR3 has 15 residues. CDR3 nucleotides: TGTGCCAGTAGCCCAACCGGTATCGGCAATCAGCCCCAGCATTTT. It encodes CASSPTGIGNQPQHF.

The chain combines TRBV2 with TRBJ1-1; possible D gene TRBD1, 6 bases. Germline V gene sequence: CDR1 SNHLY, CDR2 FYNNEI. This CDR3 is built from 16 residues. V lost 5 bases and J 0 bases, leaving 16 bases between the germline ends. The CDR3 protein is CASSSLGGEMNTEAFF. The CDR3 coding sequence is TGTGCCAGCAGTTCTTTAGGGGGGGAAATGAACACTGAAGCTTTCTTT.

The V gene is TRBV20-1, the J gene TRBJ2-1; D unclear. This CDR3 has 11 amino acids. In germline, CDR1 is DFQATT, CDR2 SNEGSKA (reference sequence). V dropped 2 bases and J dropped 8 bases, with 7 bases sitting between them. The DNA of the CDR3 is TGCAGTGCTAGAAGACTCTATGAGCAGTTCTTC. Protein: CSARRLYEQFF.

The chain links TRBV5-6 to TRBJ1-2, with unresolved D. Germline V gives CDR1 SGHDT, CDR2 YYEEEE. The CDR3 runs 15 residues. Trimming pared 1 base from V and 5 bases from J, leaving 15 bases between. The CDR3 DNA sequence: TGTGCCAGCAGCTTGTCGGGGTTTCGTTATTATGGCTACACCTTC. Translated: CASSLSGFRYYGYTF.

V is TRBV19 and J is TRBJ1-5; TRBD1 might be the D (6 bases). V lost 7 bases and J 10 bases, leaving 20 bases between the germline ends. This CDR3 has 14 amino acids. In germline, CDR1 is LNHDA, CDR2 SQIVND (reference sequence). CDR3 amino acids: CASNLGGSTKPQHF. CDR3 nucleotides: TGTGCCAGTAATCTAGGGGGTTCCACGAAACCCCAGCATTTT.